A single sample gave rise to the 15 T cell receptor beta chains below, sequenced in a study of Graves' ophthalmopathy and Graves' hyperthyroidism. The study amplified TCR beta CDR3 regions using RNA transcripts. RT-PCR in the first round used HTBI primers; a second-round multiplex PCR followed. TCRdb independently ran MiXCR on the multiplex PCR reads; one entry per CDR3 protein. The sample gives approximately 700,000 distinct CDR3 sequences, about 44% of which show up once; 44% is in the top ten. Sample: peripheral blood. The source is an adult man with Graves' ophthalmopathy.

This clonotype was observed a few times. J is TRBJ2-5 and V is TRBV9, with TRBD2 matching over 10 bases. Germline V lookup: CDR1 SGDLS, CDR2 YYNGEE. The CDR3 sequence is 16 residues long. The V gene end was trimmed by 3 bases and the J gene end by 5 bases; junction bases not matched to a gene: 10. CDR3 region: CASSAGQGLARETQYF. The CDR3 DNA follows: TGTGCCAGCAGCGCCGGTCAGGGACTAGCGAGGGAGACCCAGTACTTC.

This clonotype was counted at least ten times. The rearrangement uses TRBV7-2 and TRBJ1-5; D might be TRBD1 (6 bases). V lost 1 base and J lost 5, with 12 bases in between. This CDR3 spans 15 amino acids. The germline CDR1 and CDR2 sequences are SGHTA and FQGNSA. The CDR3 region has the DNA TGTGCCAGCAGCTTAGGCCAACCAGGGGATCAGCCCCAGCATTTT. It is translated as CASSLGQPGDQPQHF.

This clonotype was counted at least ten times. The V gene is TRBV7-9, the J gene TRBJ1-1; no reliable D call. The CDR3 totals 13 residues. Germline CDR1 and CDR2: SEHNR and FQNEAQ (reference sequence). Deletions cut 1 base from V and 2 bases from J, with 5 bases between. CDR3 coding DNA: TGTGCCAGCAGCTTAGACGCCAACACTGAAGCTTTCTTT. Encoded protein: CASSLDANTEAFF.

This clonotype was seen only once. Being one base from a much bigger clone, this may be a read error. The chain uses TRBV10-3 and TRBJ1-1, with D maybe TRBD1 (6 bases). The germline V gene encodes CDR1 ENHRY and CDR2 SYGVKD. The CDR3 is made up of 14 amino acids. The CDR3 DNA is TGTGCCACTGAAGAACAGGGCAGGAACGCTGAAGCTTTCTTT. It specifies CATEEQGRNAEAFF.

The V call is TRBV24-1, the J call TRBJ1-5; tentatively, D is TRBD1 (5 bases). V was trimmed by 11 bases and J by 7 bases, leaving 23 bases between them. The length of the CDR3 is 15 residues. Germline values: CDR1 KGHDR, CDR2 SFDVKD. This CDR3 is CASSSTMGVWQPQHF. DNA of the CDR3: TGTGCCAGCAGCTCCACAATGGGGGTTTGGCAGCCCCAGCATTTT.

This clonotype was seen a handful of times. The chain recombines TRBV15 with TRBJ2-1; TRBD2 matches 8 bases. There are 15 residues in the CDR3. Germline-derived CDR1 and CDR2 are LNHNV and YYDKDF (reference sequence). V dropped 1 base and J dropped 5; count of bases not matched to a gene: 4. The CDR3 DNA sequence: TGTGCCACCAGCAGAGGCAGCGGGAGCGACAATGAGCAGTTCTTC. Protein sequence: CATSRGSGSDNEQFF.

The chain uses TRBV25-1 and TRBJ2-2; 9 nucleotides align to TRBD2. J lost 7 bases, V lost 5 bases, and 20 bases had no gene match. The CDR3 extends over 19 amino acids. Germline-derived CDR1 and CDR2 are MGHDK and SYGVNS. This CDR3 is CASSYSIPASGKVGGELFF. DNA of the CDR3: TGTGCCAGCAGTTACTCGATTCCCGCTAGCGGGAAAGTCGGCGGGGAGCTGTTTTTT.

The sample holds a few counts of this clonotype. The junction departs from the called germline gene at one end, perhaps through a read error. The chain has TRBV7-7 and TRBJ2-3, with D possibly being TRBD2 (5 bases). Germline V gives CDR1 SSHAT, CDR2 FNYEAQ (reference sequence). The CDR3 is 13 residues long. CDR3 nucleotides: TGTGCTAGCAGCTTAGCAGAGGGAGATACGCAGTATTTT. It specifies CASSLAEGDTQYF.

Worth noting for this clonotype: This sequence may be a read error, since a much larger clone differs from it by one base. The conserved phenylalanine or tryptophan is not found at the CDR3 terminus, so this likely reflects a read error. The V gene is TRBV7-3, the J gene TRBJ2-5, with D possibly TRBD2 on 6 matching bases. CDR1 and CDR2 from the germline V gene are SGHTA and FQGTGA. The length of the CDR3 is 18 residues. V lost 1 base and J 3 bases, leaving 21 bases between the germline ends. As DNA, the CDR3 is TGTGCCAGCAGCTTAAGCGGTTGGGGGGATACGGGAGAAGAGACCCAGTACTGC. Translation gives CASSLSGWGDTGEETQYC.

In this sample, this clonotype turned up many times. The gene calls are TRBV24-1 and TRBJ2-6; 8 bases agree with TRBD1. J lost 4 bases, V lost 2 bases, and 9 bases had no gene match. This CDR3 is 18 amino acids long. Germline CDR1 reads KGHDR; CDR2 reads SFDVKD. CDR3 loop: CATSDSGQGAYGANVLTF. The CDR3 DNA reads as TGTGCCACCAGTGATTCGGGTCAGGGGGCGTACGGGGCCAACGTCCTGACTTTC.

This clonotype has a count of ten or more. The J gene is TRBJ1-3, the V gene TRBV7-9; D perhaps matches TRBD1 (5 bases). The CDR3 totals 15 residues. Germline-derived CDR1 and CDR2 are SEHNR and FQNEAQ (reference sequence). The ends were cut back, 1 base at V and 3 bases at J, with 10 bases in the middle. CDR3 sequence (DNA): TGTGCCAGCAGCTTAGGCCGGGGCTTTGGAAACACCATATATTTT. It specifies CASSLGRGFGNTIYF.

The sample holds a few counts of this clonotype. The V gene is TRBV7-8, the J gene TRBJ1-1; tentatively, D is TRBD1 (5 bases). The CDR3 totals 14 residues. V lost 4 bases and J 4 bases, leaving 13 bases between the germline ends. Germline CDR1 is SGHVS and CDR2 is FQNEAQ. CDR3 region: CASSSRFGGTEAFF. In DNA form, the CDR3 reads TGTGCCAGCAGCTCTCGATTCGGGGGCACTGAAGCTTTCTTT.

The DNA for the CDR3 is TGCAGCGTTGAAGATTTCAGGGAAGAGACCCAGTACTTC. It is translated as CSVEDFREETQYF. This chain joins TRBV29-1 and TRBJ2-5, with D possibly TRBD1 on 5 matching bases. The CDR3 covers 13 residues. Per the germline V gene, CDR1 is SQVTM and CDR2 is ANQGSEA. V lost 0 bases and J lost 3, with 8 bases in between.

Note on this clonotype: At one end the junction does not follow the germline gene, possibly because of a read error. This chain connects TRBV10-3 to TRBJ1-6; 9 bases map to TRBD1. The CDR3 consists of 16 residues. Germline CDR1 ENHRY, CDR2 SYGVKD. CDR3 sequence (DNA): TGTGCCAGCAGTTCGCAACAGGGGGCAGTAAATTCACCCCTCCACTTT. Its translation is CASSSQQGAVNSPLHF.

V is TRBV10-3 and J is TRBJ1-2, with 8 bases fitting TRBD1. V was pared by 0 bases and J by 4 bases, with 13 bases of the junction left unmatched. CDR3 length: 18 amino acids. CDR1 and CDR2 from the germline V gene are ENHRY and SYGVKD. The CDR3 DNA follows: TGTGCCATCAGTGAGTCGACAGGGGCCGGGGCTGCCAGCTATGGCTACACCTTC. Translated, it gives CAISESTGAGAASYGYTF.